This note documents a single T cell receptor beta chain sequence. The antigen is not known. This entry comes from a study of T cells in tuberculosis. Across the study: T cells were selected with CD1B tetramers loaded with glucose monomycolate. This South African cohort compared adolescents with or without latent tuberculosis against adults with active tuberculosis.

TCRdb's table, derived via immunoSEQ multiplex PCR, lists solely in-frame clones and lacks some. The top ten clones hold 2% to 2.5% of a sample with approximately 30,000 clones, roughly nine tenths of them seen once. The V and J ends lost 4 bases and 7 bases, in that order; junction bases with no gene match: 6. Germline CDR1 SGHDT, CDR2 YYEEEE. This CDR3 has 14 amino acids. The study's findings and limits: GMM-specific TCRs were nearer to active tuberculosis alpha repertoires, suggesting expansion.

The chain carries TRBV5-6 and TRBJ1-5; 9 nucleotides agree with TRBD1. Sample: PBMCs. The receptor's source is a donor aged 5-35 years with latent tuberculosis or without tuberculosis infection. CDR3 amino acids: CASSPRTGEQPQHF. In DNA, the CDR3 is TGTGCCAGCAGCCCTAGGACAGGGGAGCAGCCCCAGCATTTT.